This T cell receptor (beta chain) was captured in a study of human T cells and chemical hapten exposure. Germline CDR1 and CDR2: SGHVS and FQNEAQ. This CDR3 has 13 amino acids. V was shortened by 7 bases and J by 9 bases, with 16 bases between the two germline ends. This clonotype was recorded at least ten times. Indicated time point: pre-sensitization, week 0. Treatment denoted: therapeutic diphenylcyclopropenone sensitization with weekly scalp DPC. Someone pulled total RNA out of unfractionated whole blood. TCRdb passed the RACE reads through MiXCR, listing each CDR3 protein once. Here the sample spans about 34,000 distinct CDR3 sequences, 9% to 12% being singletons.

The chain carries TRBV7-8 and TRBJ2-1, with TRBD1 as a possible D gene (5 bases). The source material was whole blood, sampled in connection with sensitization to the hapten diphenylcyclopropenone (DPC). The receptor's source is a middle-aged man with alopecia areata. Some clones in this sample may be carry-over from other donors' samples. The CDR3 loop is CASILPQGTEQFF. DNA for the CDR3: TGTGCCAGCATACTTCCTCAGGGCACTGAGCAGTTCTTC.